This T cell receptor beta chain comes out of a study of immune reconstitution after stem cell transplant in scleroderma. The CDR3 is 14 residues long. V lost 1 base and J lost 10, with 13 bases in between. The germline V gene encodes CDR1 SEHNR and CDR2 FQNEAQ (reference sequence). In this sample, this clonotype is medium-sized. Via MiXCR, TCRdb re-called the RT-PCR reads, giving one row per CDR3 protein. Here the sample spans around 2,000 distinct CDR3 sequences, about a sixth being singletons. Sampling took place before or after autologous hematopoietic stem cell transplantation (not recorded which). The chain couples TRBV7-9 to TRBJ1-4; D is unclear. This receptor was identified in a female donor with systemic sclerosis. CDR3 nucleotides: TGTGCCAGCAGCTTAGTGACAAATCGGGGAAAACTGTTTTTT. Amino acid sequence: CASSLVTNRGKLFF.